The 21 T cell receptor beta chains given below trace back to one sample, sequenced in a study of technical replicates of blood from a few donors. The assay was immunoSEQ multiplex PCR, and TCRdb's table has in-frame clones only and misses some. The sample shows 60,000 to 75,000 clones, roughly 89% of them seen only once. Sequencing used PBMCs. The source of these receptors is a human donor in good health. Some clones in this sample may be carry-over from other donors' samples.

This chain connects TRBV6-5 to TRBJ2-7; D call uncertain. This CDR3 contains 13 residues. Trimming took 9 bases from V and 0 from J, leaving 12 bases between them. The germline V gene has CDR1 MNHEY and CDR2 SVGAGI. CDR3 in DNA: TGTGCCAGTGCCCAAGGAGCCTCCTACGAGCAGTACTTC. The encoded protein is CASAQGASYEQYF.

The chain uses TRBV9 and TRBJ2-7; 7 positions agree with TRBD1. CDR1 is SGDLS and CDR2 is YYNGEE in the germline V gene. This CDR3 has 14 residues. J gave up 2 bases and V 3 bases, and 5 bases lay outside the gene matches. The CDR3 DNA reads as TGTGCCAGCAGCGGCCCCGGGACAGCCTACGAGCAGTACTTC. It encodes CASSGPGTAYEQYF.

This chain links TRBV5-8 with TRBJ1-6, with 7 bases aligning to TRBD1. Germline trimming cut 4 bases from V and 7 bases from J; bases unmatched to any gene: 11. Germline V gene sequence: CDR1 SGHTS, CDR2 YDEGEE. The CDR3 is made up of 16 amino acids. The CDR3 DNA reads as TGTGCCAGCAGCCCTACGAGGAGGGGGCTGAATTCACCCCTCCACTTT. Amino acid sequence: CASSPTRRGLNSPLHF.

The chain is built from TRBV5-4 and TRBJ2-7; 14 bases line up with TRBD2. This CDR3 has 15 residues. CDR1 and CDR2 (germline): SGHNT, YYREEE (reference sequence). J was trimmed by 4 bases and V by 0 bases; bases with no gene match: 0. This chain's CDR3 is CASSLGTSGRYEQYF. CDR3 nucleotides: TGTGCCAGCAGCTTGGGGACTAGCGGGAGGTACGAGCAGTACTTC.

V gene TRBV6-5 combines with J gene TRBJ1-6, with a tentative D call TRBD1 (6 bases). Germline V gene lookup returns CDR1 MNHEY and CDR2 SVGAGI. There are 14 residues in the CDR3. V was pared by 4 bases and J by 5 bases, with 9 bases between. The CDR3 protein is CASSSPGDNSPLHF. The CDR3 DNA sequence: TGTGCCAGCAGTTCCCCAGGGGATAATTCACCCCTCCACTTT.

CDR3 DNA sequence: TGTGCCAGCAGTTATCAGGGTTACAATTCACCCCTCCACTTT. This codes for CASSYQGYNSPLHF. The chain is built from TRBV6-5 and TRBJ1-6; a weak D match, TRBD1 (5 bases). The CDR3 has 14 residues. Germline CDR1 and CDR2: MNHEY and SVGAGI. V lost 3 bases and J lost 7, with 10 bases in between.

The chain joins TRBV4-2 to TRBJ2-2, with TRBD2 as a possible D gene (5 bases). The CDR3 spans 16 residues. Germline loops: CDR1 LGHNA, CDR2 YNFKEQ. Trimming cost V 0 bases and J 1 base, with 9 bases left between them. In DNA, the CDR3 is TGTGCCAGCAGCCAAGAGTTGGGGAGGAACACCGGGGAGCTGTTTTTT. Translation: CASSQELGRNTGELFF.

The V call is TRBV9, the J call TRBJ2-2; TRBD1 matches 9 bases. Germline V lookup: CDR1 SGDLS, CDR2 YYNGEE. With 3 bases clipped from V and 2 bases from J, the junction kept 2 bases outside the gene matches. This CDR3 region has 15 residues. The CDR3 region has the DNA TGTGCCAGCAGCGCGGACAGGGGAAACACCGGGGAGCTGTTTTTT. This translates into CASSADRGNTGELFF.

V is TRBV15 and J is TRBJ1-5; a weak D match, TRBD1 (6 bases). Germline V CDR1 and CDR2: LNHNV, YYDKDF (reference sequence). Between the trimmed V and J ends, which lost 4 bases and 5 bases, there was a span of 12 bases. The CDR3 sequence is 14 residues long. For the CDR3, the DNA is TGTGCCACCAGCACCAACAGGGTTCATCAGCCCCAGCATTTT. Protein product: CATSTNRVHQPQHF.

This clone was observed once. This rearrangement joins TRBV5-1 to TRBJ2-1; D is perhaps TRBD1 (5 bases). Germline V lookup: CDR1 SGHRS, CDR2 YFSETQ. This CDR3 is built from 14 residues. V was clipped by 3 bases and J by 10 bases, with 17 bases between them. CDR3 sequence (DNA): TGCGCCAGCAGCTGGGTCCCTTCTAACAGGGAGCAGTTCTTC. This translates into CASSWVPSNREQFF.

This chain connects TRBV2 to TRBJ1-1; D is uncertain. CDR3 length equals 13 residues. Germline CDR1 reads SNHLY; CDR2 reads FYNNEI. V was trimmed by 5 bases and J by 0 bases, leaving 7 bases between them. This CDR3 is CASSPVMNTEAFF. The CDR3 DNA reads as TGTGCCAGCAGTCCAGTCATGAACACTGAAGCTTTCTTT.

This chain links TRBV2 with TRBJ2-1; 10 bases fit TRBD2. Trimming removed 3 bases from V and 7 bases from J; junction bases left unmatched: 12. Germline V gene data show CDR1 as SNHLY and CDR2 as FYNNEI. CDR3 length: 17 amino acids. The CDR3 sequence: CASSDRGLAGAVNEQFF. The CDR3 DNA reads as TGTGCCAGCAGTGACCGGGGGCTAGCGGGAGCGGTTAATGAGCAGTTCTTC.

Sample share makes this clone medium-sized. As DNA, the CDR3 is TGTGCCAGCAGTTTACAGGGGGACTCCTACAATGAGCAGTTCTTC. Protein: CASSLQGDSYNEQFF. This rearrangement joins TRBV6-4 to TRBJ2-1; 8 bases map to TRBD1. The V gene's germline CDR1 is MRHNA and CDR2 SNTAGT. This CDR3 has 15 amino acids. V trimming: 5 bases; J trimming: 0 bases; junction bases outside the gene matches: 3.

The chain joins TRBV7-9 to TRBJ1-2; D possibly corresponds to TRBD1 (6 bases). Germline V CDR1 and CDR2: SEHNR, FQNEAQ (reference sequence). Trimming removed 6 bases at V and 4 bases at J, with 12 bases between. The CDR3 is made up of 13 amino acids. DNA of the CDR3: TGTGCCAGCAGATCCGGACAGCTCTATGGCTACACCTTC. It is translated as CASRSGQLYGYTF.

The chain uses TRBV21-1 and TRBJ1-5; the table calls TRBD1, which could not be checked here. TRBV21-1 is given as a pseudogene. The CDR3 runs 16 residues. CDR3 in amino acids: CASSKVDSYSNQPQHF. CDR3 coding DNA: TGTGCCAGCAGCAAAGTTGACAGCTATAGCAATCAGCCCCAGCATTTT.

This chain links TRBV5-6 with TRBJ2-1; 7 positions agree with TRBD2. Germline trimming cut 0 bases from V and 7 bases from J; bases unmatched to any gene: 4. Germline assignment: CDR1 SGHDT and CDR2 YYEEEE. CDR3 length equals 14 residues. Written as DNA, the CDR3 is TGTGCCAGCAGCTTGGTACGGGGAGGGAATGAGCAGTTCTTC. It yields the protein CASSLVRGGNEQFF.

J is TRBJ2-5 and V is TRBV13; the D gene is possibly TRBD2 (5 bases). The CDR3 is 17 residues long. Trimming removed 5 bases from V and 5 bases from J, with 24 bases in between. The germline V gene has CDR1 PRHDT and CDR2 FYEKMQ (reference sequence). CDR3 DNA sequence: TGTGCCAGCAGCGCGCGGCCCCGGACTGCGCCCGGGGAGACCCAGTACTTC. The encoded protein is CASSARPRTAPGETQYF. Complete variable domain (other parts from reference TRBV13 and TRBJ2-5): AAGVIQSPRHLIKEKRETATLKCYPIPRHDTVYWYQQGPGQDPQFLISFYEKMQSDKGSIPDRFSAQQFSDYHSELNMSSLELGDSALYFCASSARPRTAPGETQYFGPGTRLLVL.

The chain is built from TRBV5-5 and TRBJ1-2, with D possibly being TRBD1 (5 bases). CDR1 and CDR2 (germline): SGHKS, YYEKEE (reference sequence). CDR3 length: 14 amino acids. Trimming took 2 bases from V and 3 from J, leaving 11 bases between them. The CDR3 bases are TGTGCCAGCAGCTTCGGGCGGGGCGACTATGGCTACACCTTC. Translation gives CASSFGRGDYGYTF.

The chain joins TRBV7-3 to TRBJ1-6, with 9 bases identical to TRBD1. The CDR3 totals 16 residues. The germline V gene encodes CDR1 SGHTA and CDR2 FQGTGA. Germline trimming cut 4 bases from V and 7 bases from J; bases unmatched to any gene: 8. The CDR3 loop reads CASSSGQGTNNSPLHF. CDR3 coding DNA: TGTGCCAGCAGCTCCGGACAGGGGACGAACAATTCACCCCTCCACTTT.

The CDR3 protein is CASSDYRDRGLGEQYF. CDR3 nucleotide sequence: TGTGCCAGCAGCGACTACCGGGACAGGGGGCTCGGGGAGCAGTACTTC. The chain uses TRBV7-8 and TRBJ2-7; TRBD1 agrees at 12 bases. The CDR3 is 16 residues long. Germline CDR1 and CDR2: SGHVS and FQNEAQ. J gave up 7 bases and V 5 bases, and 12 bases lay outside the gene matches.

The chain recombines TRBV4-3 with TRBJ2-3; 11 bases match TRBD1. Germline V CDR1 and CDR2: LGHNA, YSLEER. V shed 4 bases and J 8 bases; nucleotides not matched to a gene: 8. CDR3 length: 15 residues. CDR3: CASSLGQGGLGTQYF. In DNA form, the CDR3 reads TGCGCCAGCAGCCTGGGACAGGGGGGCTTGGGTACGCAGTATTTT.